This T cell receptor (beta chain) was sequenced for a study of control samples from healthy donors and cancer patients. Produced via immunoSEQ multiplex PCR; TCRdb's table is partial and in-frame only. The sample lists roughly 170,000 clones; approximately 92% were seen once. There are a few counts of this clone. Source material: blood. The clonotype comes from a woman aged 60-70 years in good health.

The CDR3, as DNA: TGCGCCAGCAGCCAAGGGACCGAGTACGAGCAGTACTTC. It codes for CASSQGTEYEQYF. This rearrangement joins TRBV4-3 to TRBJ2-7; D remains unclear. The CDR3 loop spans 13 amino acids. V was clipped by 1 base and J by 4 bases, with 8 bases between them. Per the germline V gene, CDR1 is LGHNA and CDR2 is YSLEER.